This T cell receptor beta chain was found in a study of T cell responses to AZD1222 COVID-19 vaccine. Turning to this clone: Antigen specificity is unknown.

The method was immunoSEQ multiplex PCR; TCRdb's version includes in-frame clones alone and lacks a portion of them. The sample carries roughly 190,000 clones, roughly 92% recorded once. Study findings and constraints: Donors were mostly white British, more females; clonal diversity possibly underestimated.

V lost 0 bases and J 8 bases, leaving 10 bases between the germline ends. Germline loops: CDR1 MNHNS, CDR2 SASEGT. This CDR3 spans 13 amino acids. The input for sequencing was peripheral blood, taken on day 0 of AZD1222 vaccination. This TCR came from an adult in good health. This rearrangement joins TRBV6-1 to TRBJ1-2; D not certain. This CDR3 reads CASSEAWGGGYTF. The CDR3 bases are TGTGCCAGCAGTGAAGCGTGGGGAGGCGGCTACACCTTC.